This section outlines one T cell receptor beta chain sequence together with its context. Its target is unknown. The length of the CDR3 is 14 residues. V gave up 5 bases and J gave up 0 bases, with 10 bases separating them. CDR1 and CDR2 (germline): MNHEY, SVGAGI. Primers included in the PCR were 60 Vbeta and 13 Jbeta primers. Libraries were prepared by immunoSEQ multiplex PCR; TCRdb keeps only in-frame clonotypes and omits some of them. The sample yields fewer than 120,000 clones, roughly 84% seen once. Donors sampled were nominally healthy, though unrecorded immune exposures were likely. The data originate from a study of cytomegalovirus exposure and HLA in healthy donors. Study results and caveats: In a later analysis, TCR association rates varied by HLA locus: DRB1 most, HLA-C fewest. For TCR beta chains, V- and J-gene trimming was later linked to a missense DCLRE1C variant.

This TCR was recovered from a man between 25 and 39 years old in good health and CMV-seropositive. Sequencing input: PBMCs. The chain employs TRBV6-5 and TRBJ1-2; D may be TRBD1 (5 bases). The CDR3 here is CASSLSGSNYGYTF. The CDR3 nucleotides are TGTGCCAGCAGTCTCTCAGGGTCTAACTATGGCTACACCTTC.